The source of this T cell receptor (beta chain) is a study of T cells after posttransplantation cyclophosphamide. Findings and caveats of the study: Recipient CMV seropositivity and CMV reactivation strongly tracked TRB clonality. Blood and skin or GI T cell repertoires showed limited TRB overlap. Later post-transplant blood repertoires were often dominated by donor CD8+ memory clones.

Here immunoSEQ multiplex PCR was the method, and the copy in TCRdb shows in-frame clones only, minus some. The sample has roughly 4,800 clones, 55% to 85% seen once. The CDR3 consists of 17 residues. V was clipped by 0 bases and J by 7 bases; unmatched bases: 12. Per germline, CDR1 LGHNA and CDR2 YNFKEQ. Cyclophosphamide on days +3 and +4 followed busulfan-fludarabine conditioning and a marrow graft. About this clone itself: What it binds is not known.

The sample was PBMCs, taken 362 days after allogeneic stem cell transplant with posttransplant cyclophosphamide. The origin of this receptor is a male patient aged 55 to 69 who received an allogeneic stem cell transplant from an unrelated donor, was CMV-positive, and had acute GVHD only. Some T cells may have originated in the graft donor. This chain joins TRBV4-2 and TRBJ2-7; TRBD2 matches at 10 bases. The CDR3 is CASSQDGRLAGVGEQYF. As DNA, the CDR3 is TGTGCCAGCAGCCAAGATGGGCGCCTAGCGGGAGTAGGGGAGCAGTACTTC.